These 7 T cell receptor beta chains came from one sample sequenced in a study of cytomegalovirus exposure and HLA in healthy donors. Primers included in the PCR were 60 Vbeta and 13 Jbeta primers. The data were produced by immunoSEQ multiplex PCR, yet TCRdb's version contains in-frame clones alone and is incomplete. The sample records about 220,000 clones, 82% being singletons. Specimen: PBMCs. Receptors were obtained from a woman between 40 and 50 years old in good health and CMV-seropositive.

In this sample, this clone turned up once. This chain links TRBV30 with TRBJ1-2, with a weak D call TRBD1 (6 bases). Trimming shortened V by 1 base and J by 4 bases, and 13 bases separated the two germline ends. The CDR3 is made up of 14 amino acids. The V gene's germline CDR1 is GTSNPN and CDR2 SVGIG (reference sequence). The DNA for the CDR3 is TGTGCCTGGAGTGGAAAGGGGACACTCTATGGCTACACCTTC. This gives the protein CAWSGKGTLYGYTF.

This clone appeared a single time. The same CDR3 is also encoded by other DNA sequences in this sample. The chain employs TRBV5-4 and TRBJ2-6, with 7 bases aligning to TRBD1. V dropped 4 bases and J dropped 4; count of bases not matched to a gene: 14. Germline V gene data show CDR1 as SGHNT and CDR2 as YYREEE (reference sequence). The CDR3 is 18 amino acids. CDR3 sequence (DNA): TGTGCCAGCAGCGGACAGGTTTTCGTCAGCTCCGGGGCCAACGTCCTGACTTTC. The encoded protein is CASSGQVFVSSGANVLTF. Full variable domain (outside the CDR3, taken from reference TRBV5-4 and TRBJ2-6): ETGVTQSPTHLIKTRGQQVTLRCSSQSGHNTVSWYQQALGQGPQFIFQYYREEENGRGNFPPRFSGLQFPNYSSELNVNALELDDSALYLCASSGQVFVSSGANVLTFGAGSRLTVL.

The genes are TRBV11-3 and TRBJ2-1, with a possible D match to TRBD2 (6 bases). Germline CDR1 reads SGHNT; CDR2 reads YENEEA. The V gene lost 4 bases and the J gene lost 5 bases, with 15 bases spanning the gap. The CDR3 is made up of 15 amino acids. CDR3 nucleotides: TGTGCCAGCAGCTCCGTAGGGACTTCTCACAATGAGCAGTTCTTC. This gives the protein CASSSVGTSHNEQFF.

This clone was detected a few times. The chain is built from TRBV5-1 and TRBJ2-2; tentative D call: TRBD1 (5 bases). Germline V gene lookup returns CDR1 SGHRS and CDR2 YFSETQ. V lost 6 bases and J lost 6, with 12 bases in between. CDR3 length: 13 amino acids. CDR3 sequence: CASTPVGAGELFF. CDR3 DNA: TGCGCCAGCACCCCCGTAGGGGCCGGGGAGCTGTTTTTT.

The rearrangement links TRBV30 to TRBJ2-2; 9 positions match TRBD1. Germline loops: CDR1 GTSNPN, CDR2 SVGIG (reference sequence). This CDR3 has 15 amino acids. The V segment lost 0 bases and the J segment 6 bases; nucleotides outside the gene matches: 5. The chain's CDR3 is CAWSVQGAGSGELFF. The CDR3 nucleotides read TGTGCCTGGAGTGTACAGGGGGCGGGTTCCGGGGAGCTGTTTTTT. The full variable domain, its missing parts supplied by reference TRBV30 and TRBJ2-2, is SQTIHQWPATLVQPVGSPLSLECTVEGTSNPNLYWYRQAAGRGLQLLFYSVGIGQISSEVPQNLSASRPQDRQFILSSKKLLLSDSGFYLCAWSVQGAGSGELFFGEGSRLTVL.

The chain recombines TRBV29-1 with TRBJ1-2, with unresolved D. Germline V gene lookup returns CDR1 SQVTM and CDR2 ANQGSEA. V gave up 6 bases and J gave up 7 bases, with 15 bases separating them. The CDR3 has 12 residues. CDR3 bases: TGCAGCGTCGCCAAGAGGATGGGTGGCTACACCTTC. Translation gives CSVAKRMGGYTF.

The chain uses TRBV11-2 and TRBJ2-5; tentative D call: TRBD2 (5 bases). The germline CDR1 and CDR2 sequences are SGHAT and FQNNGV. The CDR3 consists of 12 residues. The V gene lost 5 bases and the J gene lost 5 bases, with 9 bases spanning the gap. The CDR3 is CASSRAGETQYF. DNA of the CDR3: TGTGCCAGCAGCCGCGCGGGTGAGACCCAGTACTTC.